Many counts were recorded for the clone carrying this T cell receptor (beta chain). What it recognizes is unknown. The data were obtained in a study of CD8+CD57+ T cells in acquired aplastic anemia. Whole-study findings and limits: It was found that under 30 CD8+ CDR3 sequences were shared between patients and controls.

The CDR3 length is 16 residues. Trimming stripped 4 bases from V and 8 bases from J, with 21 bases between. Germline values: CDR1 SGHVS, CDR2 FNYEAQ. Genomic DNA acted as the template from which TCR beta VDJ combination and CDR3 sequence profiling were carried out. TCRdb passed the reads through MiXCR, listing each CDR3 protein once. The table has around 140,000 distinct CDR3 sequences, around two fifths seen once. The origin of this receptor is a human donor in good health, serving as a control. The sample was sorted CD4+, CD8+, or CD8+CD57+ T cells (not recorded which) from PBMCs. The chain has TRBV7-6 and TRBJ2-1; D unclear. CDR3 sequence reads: CASSSDPQSVNDEQFF. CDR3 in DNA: TGTGCCAGCAGCTCCGATCCCCAAAGTGTTAACGATGAGCAGTTCTTC.